This T cell receptor beta chain derives from a study of a mutant IDH1 vaccine in newly diagnosed glioma. Overall study context: Patients received eight vaccinations in weeks 1, 3, 5, 7, 11, 15, 19, 23. Vaccination followed radiotherapy alone by 4-6 weeks, or accompanied temozolomide cycles. Sex among treated patients split roughly 62% male, approximately 40% female; mean age was roughly 40 years. General study findings and limits: A vaccine-induced immune response developed in about 93% of the patients.

A word on this clone: The antigen is not known.

The repertoire was sequenced with immunoSEQ multiplex PCR; TCRdb's copy has only in-frame clones and lacks some. The table lists over 50,000 clones, approximately 81% of them singletons, with approximately 3.1% in the top ten. Time point meaning: week 5, during vaccination. Every vaccination contained 300 ug of the mutant IDH1 20-mer peptide and was paired with topical imiquimod. Trimming removed 4 bases from V and 0 bases from J, with 9 bases in between. Looked up from germline, CDR1 is MGHDK and CDR2 is SYGVNS. The CDR3 sequence is 14 residues long. The sample consisted of PBMCs, taken from a glioma patient whose treatment included an IDH1 peptide vaccine. This TCR was sampled from a man aged 25 to 45 with glioma. The chain uses TRBV25-1 and TRBJ1-2; a possible D gene is TRBD1 (5 bases). This CDR3 reads CASSVWGSNYGYTF. The CDR3 DNA follows: TGTGCCAGCAGTGTTTGGGGGTCTAACTATGGCTACACCTTC.